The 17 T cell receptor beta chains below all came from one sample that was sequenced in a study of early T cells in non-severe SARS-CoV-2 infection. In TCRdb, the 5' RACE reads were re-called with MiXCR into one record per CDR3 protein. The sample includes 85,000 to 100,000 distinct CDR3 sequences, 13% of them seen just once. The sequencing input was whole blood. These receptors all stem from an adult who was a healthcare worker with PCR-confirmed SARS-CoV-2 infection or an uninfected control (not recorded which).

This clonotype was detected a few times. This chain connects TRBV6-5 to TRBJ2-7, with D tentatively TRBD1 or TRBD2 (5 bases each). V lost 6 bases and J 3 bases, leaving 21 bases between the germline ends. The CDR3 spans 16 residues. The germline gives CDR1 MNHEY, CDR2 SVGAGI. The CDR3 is CASRPLKSGTYYEQYF. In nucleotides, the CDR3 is TGTGCCAGCAGGCCACTTAAAAGTGGGACCTACTACGAGCAGTACTTC.

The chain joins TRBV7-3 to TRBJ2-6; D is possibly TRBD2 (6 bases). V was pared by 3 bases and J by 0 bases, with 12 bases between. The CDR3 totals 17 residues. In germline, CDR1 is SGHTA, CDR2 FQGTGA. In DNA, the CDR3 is TGTGCCAGCAGCTTTTGGTCGGGGGTCTCTGGGGCCAACGTCCTGACTTTC. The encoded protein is CASSFWSGVSGANVLTF.

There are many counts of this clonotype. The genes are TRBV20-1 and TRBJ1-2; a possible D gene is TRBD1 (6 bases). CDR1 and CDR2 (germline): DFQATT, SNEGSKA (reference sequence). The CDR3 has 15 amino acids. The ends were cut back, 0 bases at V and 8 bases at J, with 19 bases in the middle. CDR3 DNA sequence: TGCAGTGCTAGAGATCGAACAAGGGGGGGATCCGGCTACACCTTC. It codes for CSARDRTRGGSGYTF.

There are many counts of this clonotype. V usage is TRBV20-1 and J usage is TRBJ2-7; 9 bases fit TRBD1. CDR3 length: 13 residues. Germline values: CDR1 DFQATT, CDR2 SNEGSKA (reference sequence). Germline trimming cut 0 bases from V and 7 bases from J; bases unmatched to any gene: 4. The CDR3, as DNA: TGCAGTGCTAGAGAACAGGGGGCAGGGGAGCAGTACTTC. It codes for CSAREQGAGEQYF.

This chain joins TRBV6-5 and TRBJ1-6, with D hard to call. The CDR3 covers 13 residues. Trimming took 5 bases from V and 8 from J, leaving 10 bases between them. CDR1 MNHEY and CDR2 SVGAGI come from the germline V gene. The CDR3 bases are TGTGCCAGCAGTCATGACACATATTCACCCCTCCACTTT. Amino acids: CASSHDTYSPLHF.

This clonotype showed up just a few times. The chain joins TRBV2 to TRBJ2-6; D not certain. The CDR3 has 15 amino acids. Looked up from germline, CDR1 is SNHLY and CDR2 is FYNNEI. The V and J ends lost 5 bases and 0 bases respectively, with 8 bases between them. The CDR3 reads CASSPTFSGANVLTF. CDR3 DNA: TGTGCCAGCAGTCCTACCTTCTCTGGGGCCAACGTCCTGACTTTC.

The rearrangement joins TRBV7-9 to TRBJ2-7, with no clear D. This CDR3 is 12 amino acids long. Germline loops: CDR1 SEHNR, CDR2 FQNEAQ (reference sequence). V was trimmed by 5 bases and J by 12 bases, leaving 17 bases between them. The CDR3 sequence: CASSHAANPWYF. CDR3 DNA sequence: TGTGCCAGCAGCCACGCGGCGAACCCTTGGTACTTC.

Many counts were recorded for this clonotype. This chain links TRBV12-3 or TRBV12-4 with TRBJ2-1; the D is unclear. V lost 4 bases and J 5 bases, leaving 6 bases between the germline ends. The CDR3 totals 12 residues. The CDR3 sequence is CASSWAHNEQFF. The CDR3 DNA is TGTGCCAGCAGTTGGGCCCACAATGAGCAGTTCTTC.

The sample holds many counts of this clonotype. In nucleotides, the CDR3 is TGTGCCAGCAGCCAAGAGGTCCGGGATACGCAGTATTTT. It is translated as CASSQEVRDTQYF. The gene calls are TRBV3-1 and TRBJ2-3, with unresolved D. Trimming left V 0 bases short and J 6 bases short, with 7 bases between. From germline, CDR1 is LGHDT and CDR2 YNNKEL (reference sequence). The CDR3 loop spans 13 amino acids.

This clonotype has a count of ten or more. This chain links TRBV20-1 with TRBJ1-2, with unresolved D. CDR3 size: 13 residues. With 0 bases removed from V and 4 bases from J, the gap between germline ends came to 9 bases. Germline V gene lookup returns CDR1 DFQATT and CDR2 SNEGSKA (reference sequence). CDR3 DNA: TGCAGTGCTAGAGACGAGTACATCTATGGCTACACCTTC. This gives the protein CSARDEYIYGYTF.

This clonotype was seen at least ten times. DNA for the CDR3: TGTGCCAGCAGCTTAGAAAGGCAGGGCTATAATTCACCCCTCCACTTT. Its protein product is CASSLERQGYNSPLHF. The chain is built from TRBV7-2 and TRBJ1-6; TRBD1 is a possible D gene (5 bases). There are 16 residues in the CDR3. Germline values: CDR1 SGHTA, CDR2 FQGNSA. Trimming pared 1 base from V and 3 bases from J, leaving 10 bases between.

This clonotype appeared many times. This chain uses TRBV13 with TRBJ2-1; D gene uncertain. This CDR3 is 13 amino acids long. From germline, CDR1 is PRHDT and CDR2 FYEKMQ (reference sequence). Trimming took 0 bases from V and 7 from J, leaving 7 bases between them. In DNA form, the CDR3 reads TGTGCCAGCAGCTTAGGCCCCGGGAATGAGCAGTTCTTC. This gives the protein CASSLGPGNEQFF.

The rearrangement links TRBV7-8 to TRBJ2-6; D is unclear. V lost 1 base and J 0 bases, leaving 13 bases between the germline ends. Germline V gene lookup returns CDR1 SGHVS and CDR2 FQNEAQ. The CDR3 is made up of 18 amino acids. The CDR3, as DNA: TGTGCCAGCAGCTTAGTTTGGTCCAGGACCTCTGGGGCCAACGTCCTGACTTTC. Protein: CASSLVWSRTSGANVLTF.

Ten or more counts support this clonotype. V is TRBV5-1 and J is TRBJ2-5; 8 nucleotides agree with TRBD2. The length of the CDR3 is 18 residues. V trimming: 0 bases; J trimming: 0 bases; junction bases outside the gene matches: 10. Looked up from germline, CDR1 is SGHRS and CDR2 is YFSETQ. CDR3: CASSLESFGTSNQETQYF. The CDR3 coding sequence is TGCGCCAGCAGCTTGGAATCTTTTGGGACTAGTAACCAAGAGACCCAGTACTTC.

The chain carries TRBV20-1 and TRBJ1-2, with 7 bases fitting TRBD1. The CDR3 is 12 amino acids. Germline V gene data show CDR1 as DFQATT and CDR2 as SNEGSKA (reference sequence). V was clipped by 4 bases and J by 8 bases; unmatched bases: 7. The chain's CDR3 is CSANQGGYGYTF. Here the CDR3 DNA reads TGCAGTGCTAACCAGGGGGGATACGGCTACACCTTC.

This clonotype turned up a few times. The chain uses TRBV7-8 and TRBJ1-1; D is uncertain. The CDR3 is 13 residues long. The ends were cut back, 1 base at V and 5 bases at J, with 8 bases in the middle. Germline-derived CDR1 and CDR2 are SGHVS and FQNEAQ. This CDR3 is CASSLVGLTEAFF. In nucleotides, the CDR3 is TGTGCCAGCAGCTTAGTAGGGTTGACTGAAGCTTTCTTT.

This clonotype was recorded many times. The CDR3 loop reads CASSFETYGYTF. The CDR3 region has the DNA TGTGCCAGCAGCTTTGAGACCTATGGCTACACCTTC. V gene TRBV7-9 combines with J gene TRBJ1-2; no clear D. From germline, CDR1 is SEHNR and CDR2 FQNEAQ (reference sequence). V gave up 3 bases and J gave up 4 bases, with 6 bases separating them. This CDR3 is built from 12 residues. The complete variable domain, with remaining parts taken from reference TRBV7-9 and TRBJ1-2, reads DTGVSQNPRHKITKRGQNVTFRCDPISEHNRLYWYRQTLGQGPEFLTYFQNEAQLEKSRLLSDRFSAERPKGSFSTLEIQRTEQGDSAMYLCASSFETYGYTFGSGTRLTVV.